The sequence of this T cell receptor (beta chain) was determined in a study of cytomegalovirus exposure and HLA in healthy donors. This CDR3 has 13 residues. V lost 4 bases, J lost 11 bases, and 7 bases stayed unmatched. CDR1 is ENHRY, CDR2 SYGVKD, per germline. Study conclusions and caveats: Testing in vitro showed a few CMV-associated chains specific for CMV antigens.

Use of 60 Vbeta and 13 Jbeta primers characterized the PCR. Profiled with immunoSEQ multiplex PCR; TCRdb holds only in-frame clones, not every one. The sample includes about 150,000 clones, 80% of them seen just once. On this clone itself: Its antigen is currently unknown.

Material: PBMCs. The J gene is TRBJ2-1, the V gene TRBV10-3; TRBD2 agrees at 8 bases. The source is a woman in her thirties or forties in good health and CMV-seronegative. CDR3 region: CAISARAGGQQFF. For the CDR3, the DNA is TGTGCCATCAGTGCACGGGCGGGGGGCCAGCAGTTCTTC.